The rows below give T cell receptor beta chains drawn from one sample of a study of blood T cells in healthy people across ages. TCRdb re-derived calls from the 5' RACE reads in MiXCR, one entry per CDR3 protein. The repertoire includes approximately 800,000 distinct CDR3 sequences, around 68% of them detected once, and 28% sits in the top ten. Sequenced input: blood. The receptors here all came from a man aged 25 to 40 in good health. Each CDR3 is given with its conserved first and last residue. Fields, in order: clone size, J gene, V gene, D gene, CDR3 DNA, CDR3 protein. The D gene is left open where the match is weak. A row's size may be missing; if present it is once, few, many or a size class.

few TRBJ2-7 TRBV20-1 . TGCAGTGCTAGAGATCCCCGGGGCGGTTACGAGCAGTACTTC CSARDPRGGYEQYF
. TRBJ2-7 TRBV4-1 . TGCGCCAGCAGCCAAGATAAGGGGGGAGGATCCTACGAGCAGTACTTC CASSQDKGGGSYEQYF
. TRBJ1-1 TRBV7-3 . TGTGCCAGCAGCTTAGGGCACTCGAACACTGAAGCTTACTTT CASSLGHSNTEAYF
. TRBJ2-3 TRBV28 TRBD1 TGTGCCAGCAGTCGGGACAGGGTCCTATCTACGCAGTATTTT CASSRDRVLSTQYF
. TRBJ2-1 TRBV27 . TGTGCCAGCCGAACTTACTTAGCCAGCTCCTACAATGAGCAGTTCTTC CASRTYLASSYNEQFF
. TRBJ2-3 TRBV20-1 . TGCAGTGCTAGAGATAACTGGGGGCCCGGCACAGATACGCAGTATTTT CSARDNWGPGTDTQYF
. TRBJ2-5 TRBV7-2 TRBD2 TGTGCCAGCAGCTTAGCCGCGGGGGGAGGGAATGAGCAGTACTTC CASSLAAGGGNEQYF
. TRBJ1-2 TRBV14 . TGTGCCAGCAGCCGGGGACACTATGGCTACACCTTC CASSRGHYGYTF
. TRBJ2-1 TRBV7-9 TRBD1 TGTGCCAGCACTGGGACAGCCGAGGGTGAGCAGTTCTTC CASTGTAEGEQFF
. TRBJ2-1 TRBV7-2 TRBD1 TGTGCCAGCAGTTTCCACCCGACAGGGTACGAGCAGTTCTTC CASSFHPTGYEQFF
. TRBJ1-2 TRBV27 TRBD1 TGTGCCAGCACCCAAAGAGGACAGGGAGGAGGCTACACCTTC CASTQRGQGGGYTF
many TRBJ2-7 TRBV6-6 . TGTGCCAGCAGCCGACGTGTTGATTCCTACGAGCAGTACTTC CASSRRVDSYEQYF
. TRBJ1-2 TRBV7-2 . TGTGTCAGCAGCTTAGACCACTATGGCTACACCTTC CVSSLDHYGYTF
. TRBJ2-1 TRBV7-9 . TGTGCCAGCAGCCGGGACCAGGGCGTCAGTGAGCAGTTCTTC CASSRDQGVSEQFF
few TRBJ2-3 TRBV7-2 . TGTGCCAGCAGCTGGCGCGGGACAGATACGCAGTATTTT CASSWRGTDTQYF
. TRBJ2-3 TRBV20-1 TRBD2 TGCAGTGCTAAAAACCTACTAGCGATCACAGATACGCAGTATTTT CSAKNLLAITDTQYF
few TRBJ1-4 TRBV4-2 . TGTGCCAGCAGCCCAGCTCGCGGGGACACTAATGAAAAACTGTTTTTT CASSPARGDTNEKLFF
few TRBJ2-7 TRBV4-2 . TGTGCCAGCAGCCAGGCTACAGGGCTCCTCGAGCAGTACTTC CASSQATGLLEQYF